Listed here are 27 T cell receptor beta chains from one sample, sequenced in a study of long-term antiretroviral therapy in people with HIV. At the survey level, the v3.0 immunoSEQ assay was run. Profiled with immunoSEQ multiplex PCR; TCRdb holds only in-frame clones, not every one. Of about 18,000 clones in the sample, roughly 89% were seen once. The sample here was unsorted PBMCs, taken 3 years after starting antiretroviral therapy. The origin of the receptors is a man aged 50-59 years with HIV.

This clone was seen once. The chain uses TRBV30 and TRBJ2-7; TRBD2 might be the D (6 bases). The CDR3 has 14 residues. Trimming shortened V by 0 bases and J by 5 bases, and 14 bases separated the two germline ends. The germline gives CDR1 GTSNPN, CDR2 SVGIG (reference sequence). The CDR3 spells CAWSVLLGLDEQYF. CDR3 in DNA: TGTGCCTGGAGTGTACTTTTGGGACTCGACGAGCAGTACTTC.

This rearrangement joins TRBV27 to TRBJ2-6; D gene uncertain. Germline V gene sequence: CDR1 MNHEY, CDR2 SMNVEV (reference sequence). V lost 4 bases and J lost 0, with 7 bases in between. The CDR3 contains 15 residues. CDR3 nucleotides: TGTGCCAGCAGTTCCACCTCCTCTGGGGCCAACGTCCTGACTTTC. Translation gives CASSSTSSGANVLTF. Supplemented by reference TRBV27 and TRBJ2-6, the full variable domain reads EAQVTQNPRYLITVTGKKLTVTCSQNMNHEYMSWYRQDPGLGLRQIYYSMNVEVTDKGDVPEGYKVSRKEKRNFPLILESPSPNQTSLYFCASSSTSSGANVLTFGAGSRLTVL.

V is TRBV7-2 and J is TRBJ2-3; weak D call: TRBD2 (7 bases). CDR1 and CDR2 (germline): SGHTA, FQGNSA. Between the trimmed V and J ends, which lost 3 bases and 3 bases, there was a span of 25 bases. CDR3 length: 19 residues. The CDR3 region is CASSFSGAFGGGVTDTQYF. The CDR3 DNA follows: TGTGCCAGCAGCTTTTCGGGGGCTTTTGGCGGGGGAGTGACAGATACGCAGTATTTT.

A few counts support this clone. This sequence joins TRBV6-5 and TRBJ1-6; D uncertain. The CDR3 covers 14 residues. Germline CDR1 reads MNHEY; CDR2 reads SVGAGI. The V gene lost 5 bases and the J gene lost 7 bases, with 12 bases spanning the gap. DNA for the CDR3: TGTGCCAGCAGTGACCGTTGGTCCAATTCACCCCTCCACTTT. It codes for CASSDRWSNSPLHF.

This rearrangement joins TRBV9 to TRBJ2-7, with D tentatively TRBD1 (5 bases). Between the trimmed V and J ends, which lost 0 bases and 5 bases, there was a span of 9 bases. The germline V gene encodes CDR1 SGDLS and CDR2 YYNGEE. This CDR3 spans 13 amino acids. For the CDR3, the DNA is TGTGCCAGCAGCGTAGCGGCAGGGCACGAGCAGTACTTC. It specifies CASSVAAGHEQYF.

CDR3 sequence reads: CASSLEVVFDEQFF. CDR3 nucleotides: TGTGCCAGCAGCTTAGAAGTGGTATTCGATGAGCAGTTCTTC. The chain combines TRBV7-9 with TRBJ2-1; the D is unclear. The CDR3 covers 14 residues. Germline V gives CDR1 SEHNR, CDR2 FQNEAQ (reference sequence). With 1 base removed from V and 8 bases from J, the gap between germline ends came to 12 bases.

V gene TRBV5-6 combines with J gene TRBJ1-6, with D tentatively TRBD1 (5 bases). The CDR3 is 15 amino acids. CDR1 and CDR2 from the germline V gene are SGHDT and YYEEEE. V was clipped by 6 bases and J by 7 bases, with 17 bases between them. Written as DNA, the CDR3 is TGTGCCAGCACCCTCCGGGTCGGGGGGAATTCACCCCTCCACTTT. It encodes CASTLRVGGNSPLHF.

The CDR3 sequence is CSVEGGPAPDTQYF. The CDR3 coding sequence is TGCAGCGTTGAAGGGGGCCCGGCCCCAGATACGCAGTATTTT. The chain recombines TRBV29-1 with TRBJ2-3; the D gene is possibly TRBD1 (5 bases). The CDR3 is 14 amino acids. V shed 1 base and J shed 4 bases, with 12 bases lying between them. Germline CDR1 and CDR2: SQVTM and ANQGSEA.

DNA of the CDR3: TGTGCCAGCAGCAAATTTCGGGAAGGTAGGGCCAAAAACATTCAGTACTTC. Residues: CASSKFREGRAKNIQYF. The chain recombines TRBV21-1 with TRBJ2-4; TRBD2 was called by the table and not checked on the DNA. TRBV21-1 is a pseudogene locus. The CDR3 runs 17 residues.

The chain joins TRBV5-5 to TRBJ2-7; D could derive from TRBD1 or TRBD2 (5 bases each). Germline loops: CDR1 SGHKS, CDR2 YYEKEE (reference sequence). The CDR3 is 15 residues long. V gave up 1 base and J gave up 6 bases, with 17 bases separating them. CDR3 residues: CASSLSGRDLFEQYF. The CDR3 nucleotides read TGTGCCAGCAGCTTGTCGGGACGGGATCTTTTCGAGCAGTACTTC.

The V call is TRBV6-1, the J call TRBJ1-5; the D is unclear. Trimming pared 0 bases from V and 5 bases from J, leaving 11 bases between. The length of the CDR3 is 15 residues. CDR1 and CDR2 (germline): MNHNS, SASEGT. CDR3: CASSEAPTEYQPQHF. The CDR3 bases are TGTGCCAGCAGTGAAGCCCCGACGGAATATCAGCCCCAGCATTTT.

The CDR3 loop is CASSQDRGADIYGYTF. The DNA of the CDR3 is TGCGCCAGCAGCCAAGATCGAGGGGCGGACATCTATGGCTACACCTTC. This chain joins TRBV4-3 and TRBJ1-2; D possibly corresponds to TRBD1 (5 bases). V was shortened by 0 bases and J by 4 bases, with 15 bases between the two germline ends. CDR1 is LGHNA and CDR2 is YSLEER in the germline V gene. The CDR3 runs to 16 residues.

V gene TRBV6-5 combines with J gene TRBJ2-7; tentative D call: TRBD1 (5 bases). CDR1 and CDR2 from the germline V gene are MNHEY and SVGAGI. V lost 6 bases, J lost 4 bases, and 13 bases lay in between. This CDR3 spans 13 amino acids. CDR3 in DNA: TGTGCCAGCAGCCAAACAGGTTCATACGAGCAGTACTTC. Translation: CASSQTGSYEQYF.

This chain connects TRBV27 to TRBJ1-1; D may be TRBD1 (5 bases). Trimming pared 6 bases from V and 1 base from J, leaving 12 bases between. CDR1 MNHEY and CDR2 SMNVEV come from the germline V gene (reference sequence). The CDR3 spans 14 residues. The CDR3 DNA is TGTGCCAGCAGGCCGGGACTCTCGAACACTGAAGCTTTCTTT. Amino acids: CASRPGLSNTEAFF.

V is TRBV11-2 and J is TRBJ2-7; 10 bases match TRBD1. V trimming: 0 bases; J trimming: 5 bases; junction bases outside the gene matches: 4. The germline V gene has CDR1 SGHAT and CDR2 FQNNGV. CDR3 length equals 15 residues. CDR3 loop: CASSLEGTGVNEQYF. The CDR3 DNA is TGTGCCAGCAGCTTAGAAGGGACAGGGGTGAACGAGCAGTACTTC.

As regards this clone: A junction end diverges from the germline sequence, so it may reflect a read error. V usage is TRBV27 and J usage is TRBJ1-5; D is ambiguous. The CDR3 contains 13 residues. Looked up from germline, CDR1 is MNHEY and CDR2 is SMNVEV (reference sequence). In DNA, the CDR3 is TGTGCCAGCAGTTTCGGGAGCAGTCAGCCCCAGCATTTT. Translated, it gives CASSFGSSQPQHF.

The gene calls are TRBV5-1 and TRBJ2-3; 12 bases are shared with TRBD2. J was trimmed by 6 bases and V by 4 bases; bases with no gene match: 9. CDR1 and CDR2 (germline): SGHRS, YFSETQ. The CDR3 length is 16 residues. Written as DNA, the CDR3 is TGCGCCAGCAGCGCCGGACTAGCGGGGTGGGCGGATACGCAGTATTTT. The encoded protein is CASSAGLAGWADTQYF.

The chain joins TRBV19 to TRBJ2-3, with 8 positions matching TRBD1. Germline CDR1 reads LNHDA; CDR2 reads SQIVND (reference sequence). CDR3 length: 13 residues. Trimming cost V 6 bases and J 2 bases; bases outside gene matches: 1. The CDR3 sequence is CASRDRATDTQYF. CDR3 DNA: TGTGCCAGTAGGGACAGGGCCACAGATACGCAGTATTTT. Full variable domain (outside the CDR3, taken from reference TRBV19 and TRBJ2-3): DGGITQSPKYLFRKEGQNVTLSCEQNLNHDAMYWYRQDPGQGLRLIYYSQIVNDFQKGDIAEGYSVSREKKESFPLTVTSAQKNPTAFYLCASRDRATDTQYFGPGTRLTVL.

The chain employs TRBV21-1 and TRBJ1-6; TRBD1, the D gene given by the table, was not confirmed from the DNA. TRBV21-1 is given as a pseudogene. The length of the CDR3 is 16 residues. The CDR3 coding sequence is TGTGCCAGCAGCAAAAGACAGGGGGCCAGTAATTCACCCCTCCACTTT. It translates to CASSKRQGASNSPLHF.

The chain uses TRBV5-6 and TRBJ1-2, with no clear D. V was pared by 4 bases and J by 7 bases, with 17 bases between. The CDR3 spans 14 residues. The germline V gene has CDR1 SGHDT and CDR2 YYEEEE. CDR3 residues: CASSRRPAASGYTF. CDR3 bases: TGTGCCAGCAGCCGTCGCCCGGCCGCGAGTGGCTACACCTTC. The full variable domain, its missing parts supplied by reference TRBV5-6 and TRBJ1-2, is DAGVTQSPTHLIKTRGQQVTLRCSPKSGHDTVSWYQQALGQGPQFIFQYYEEEERQRGNFPDRFSGHQFPNYSSELNVNALLLGDSALYLCASSRRPAASGYTFGSGTRLTVV.

In the case of this clone: Mismatch with germline at one junction end may stem from a read error. This chain uses TRBV7-2 with TRBJ1-2; D unresolved. The CDR3 totals 12 residues. In germline, CDR1 is SGHTA, CDR2 FQGNSA. In DNA form, the CDR3 reads TGTGCCAGCAGTTTAGGGCCCTATGGCTACACCTTC. It encodes CASSLGPYGYTF.

The genes are TRBV6-5 and TRBJ2-1; 9 bases align to TRBD1. The J segment lost 10 bases and the V segment lost 6 bases, leaving 7 bases of the junction unmatched. This CDR3 spans 13 amino acids. Germline CDR1 MNHEY, CDR2 SVGAGI. CDR3 amino acids: CASRKGTGTEQFF. In DNA form, the CDR3 reads TGTGCCAGCAGAAAGGGGACAGGGACCGAGCAGTTCTTC.

This chain connects TRBV9 to TRBJ2-7, with 12 bases fitting TRBD2. Per germline, CDR1 SGDLS and CDR2 YYNGEE. This CDR3 has 14 residues. Trimming removed 4 bases from V and 5 bases from J; junction bases left unmatched: 4. In nucleotides, the CDR3 is TGTGCCAGCAGCCCACTAGCGGGGGGAGACGAGCAGTACTTC. It codes for CASSPLAGGDEQYF.

The V gene is TRBV18, the J gene TRBJ1-4; D is perhaps TRBD1 (6 bases). The CDR3 covers 14 residues. Trimming stripped 2 bases from V and 8 bases from J, with 12 bases between. Germline V gives CDR1 KGHSH, CDR2 LQKENI. CDR3 sequence (DNA): TGTGCCAGCTCACCAGGGGGCGCGGAAGAAAAACTGTTTTTT. It codes for CASSPGGAEEKLFF.

The chain couples TRBV29-1 to TRBJ1-1; D call uncertain. The CDR3 is 12 residues long. Deletions cut 4 bases from V and 6 bases from J, with 12 bases between. Germline assignment: CDR1 SQVTM and CDR2 ANQGSEA. The CDR3 bases are TGCAGCGTTGGTGCTTTGGGCGCTGAAGCTTTCTTT. It translates to CSVGALGAEAFF.

The V and J genes are TRBV2 and TRBJ2-3, with D maybe TRBD1 (5 bases). The CDR3 is 13 amino acids. Deletions cut 3 bases from V and 1 base from J, with 5 bases between. From germline, CDR1 is SNHLY and CDR2 FYNNEI. CDR3 sequence: CASSETGTDTQYF. The CDR3 DNA follows: TGTGCCAGCAGTGAGACAGGCACAGATACGCAGTATTTT.

In regard to this clone: Relative to the germline gene, one junction end is altered; a read error may explain this. The chain joins TRBV27 to TRBJ2-7; the match to TRBD2 covers 7 bases. The CDR3 totals 15 residues. Germline loops: CDR1 MNHEY, CDR2 SMNVEV (reference sequence). The CDR3 spells CASRFIAGPSYEQYF. The CDR3 coding sequence is TGTGCCAGCCGTTTCATAGCGGGTCCCTCCTACGAGCAGTACTTC.